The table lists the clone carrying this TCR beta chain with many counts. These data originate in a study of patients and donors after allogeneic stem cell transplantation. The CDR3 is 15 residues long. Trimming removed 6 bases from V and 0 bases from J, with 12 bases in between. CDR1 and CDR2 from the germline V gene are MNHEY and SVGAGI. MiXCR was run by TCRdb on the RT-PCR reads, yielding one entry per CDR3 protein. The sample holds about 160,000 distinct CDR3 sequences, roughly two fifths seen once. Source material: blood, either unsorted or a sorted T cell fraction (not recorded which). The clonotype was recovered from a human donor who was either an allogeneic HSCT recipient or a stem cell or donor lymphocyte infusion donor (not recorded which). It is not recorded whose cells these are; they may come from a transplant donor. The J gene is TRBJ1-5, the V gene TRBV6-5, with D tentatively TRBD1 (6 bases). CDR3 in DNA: TGTGCCAGCAGAATGACAGGAGATAGCAATCAGCCCCAGCATTTT. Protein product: CASRMTGDSNQPQHF.